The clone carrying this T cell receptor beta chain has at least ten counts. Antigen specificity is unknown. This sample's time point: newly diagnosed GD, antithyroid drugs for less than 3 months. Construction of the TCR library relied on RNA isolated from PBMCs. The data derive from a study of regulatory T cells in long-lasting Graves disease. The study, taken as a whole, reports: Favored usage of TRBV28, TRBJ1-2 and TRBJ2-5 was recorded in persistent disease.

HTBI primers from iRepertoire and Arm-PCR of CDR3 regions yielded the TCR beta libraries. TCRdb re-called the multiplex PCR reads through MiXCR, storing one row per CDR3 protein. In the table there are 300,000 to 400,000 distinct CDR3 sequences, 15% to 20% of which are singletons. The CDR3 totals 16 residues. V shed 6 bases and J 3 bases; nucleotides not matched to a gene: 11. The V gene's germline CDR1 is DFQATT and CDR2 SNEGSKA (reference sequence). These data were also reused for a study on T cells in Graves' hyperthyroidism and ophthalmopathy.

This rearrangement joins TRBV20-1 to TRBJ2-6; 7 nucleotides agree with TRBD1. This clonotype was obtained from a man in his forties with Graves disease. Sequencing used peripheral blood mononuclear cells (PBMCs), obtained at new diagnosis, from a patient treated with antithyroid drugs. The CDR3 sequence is CSAARLGGGGANVLTF. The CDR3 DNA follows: TGCAGTGCCGCCCGGCTAGGGGGCGGTGGGGCCAACGTCCTGACTTTC.